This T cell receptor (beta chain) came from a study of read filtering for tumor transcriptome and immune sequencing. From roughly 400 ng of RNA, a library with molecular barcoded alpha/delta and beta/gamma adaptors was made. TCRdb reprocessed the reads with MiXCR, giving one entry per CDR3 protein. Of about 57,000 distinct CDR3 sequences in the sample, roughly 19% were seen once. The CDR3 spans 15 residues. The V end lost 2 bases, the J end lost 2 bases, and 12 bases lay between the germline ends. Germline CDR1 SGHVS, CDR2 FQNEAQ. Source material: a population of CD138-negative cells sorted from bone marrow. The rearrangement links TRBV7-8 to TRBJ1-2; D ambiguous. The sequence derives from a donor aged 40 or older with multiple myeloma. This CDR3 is CASSLSQPSNYGYTF. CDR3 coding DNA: TGTGCCAGCAGCTTATCCCAGCCATCAAACTATGGCTACACCTTC.